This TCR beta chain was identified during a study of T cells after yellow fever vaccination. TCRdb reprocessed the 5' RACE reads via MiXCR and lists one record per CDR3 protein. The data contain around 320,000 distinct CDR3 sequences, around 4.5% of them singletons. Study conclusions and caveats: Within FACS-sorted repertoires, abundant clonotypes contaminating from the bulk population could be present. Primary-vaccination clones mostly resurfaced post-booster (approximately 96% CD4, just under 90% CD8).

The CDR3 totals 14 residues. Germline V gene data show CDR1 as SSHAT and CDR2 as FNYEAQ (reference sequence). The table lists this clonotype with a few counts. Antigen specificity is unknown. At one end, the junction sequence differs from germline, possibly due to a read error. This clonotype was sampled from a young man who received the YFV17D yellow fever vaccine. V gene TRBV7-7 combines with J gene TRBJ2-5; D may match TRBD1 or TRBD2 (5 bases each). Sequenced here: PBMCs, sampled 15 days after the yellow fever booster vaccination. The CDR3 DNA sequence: TGTGCTAGCAGCTTCCCGGGGCCTAAGGAGACCCAGTACTTC. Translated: CASSFPGPKETQYF.